Listed here are 27 T cell receptor beta chains from one sample, sequenced in a study of T cell responses to AZD1222 COVID-19 vaccine. The table came from immunoSEQ multiplex PCR; TCRdb's copy has only in-frame clones and leaves some out. This table holds 200,000 or so clones, 93% found once. The specimen was peripheral blood, collected 28 days after the second AZD1222 dose. The receptor source for this set is an adult who received the AZD1222 COVID-19 vaccine.

The V call is TRBV6-2 or TRBV6-3, the J call TRBJ2-5; D is perhaps TRBD1 (5 bases). This CDR3 has 14 amino acids. CDR1 is MNHEY, CDR2 SVGEGT, per germline. The V gene lost 4 bases and the J gene lost 2 bases, with 11 bases spanning the gap. The CDR3, as DNA: TGTGCCAGCAGTTGGACATACCCTCAAGAGACCCAGTACTTC. The encoded protein is CASSWTYPQETQYF.

This chain uses TRBV6-5 with TRBJ1-5; TRBD1 is a possible D gene (5 bases). Germline CDR1 MNHEY, CDR2 SVGAGI. Trimming took off 6 bases at V and 4 bases at J, with 16 bases between the two ends. The CDR3 spans 15 residues. The chain's CDR3 is CASRRGVPTNQPQHF. The CDR3 DNA reads TGTGCCAGCAGACGGGGGGTTCCCACAAATCAGCCCCAGCATTTT.

This clone was seen once. The chain combines TRBV10-2 with TRBJ1-1, with 7 nucleotides matching TRBD1. The junction had 6 bases not matched to a gene; V was cut back by 4 bases and J by 4 bases. The CDR3 loop spans 14 amino acids. CDR1 and CDR2 from the germline V gene are WSHSY and SAAADI. The CDR3 sequence: CASSATTGSTEAFF. For the CDR3, the DNA is TGCGCCAGCAGTGCCACGACAGGGAGCACTGAAGCTTTCTTT.

The V and J genes are TRBV6-5 and TRBJ2-7, with a possible D match to TRBD2 (5 bases). V was clipped by 6 bases and J by 9 bases, with 15 bases between them. The CDR3 spans 12 residues. Looked up from germline, CDR1 is MNHEY and CDR2 is SVGAGI. CDR3 region: CASSSGALWQYF. The CDR3 region has the DNA TGTGCCAGCAGCAGCGGTGCCCTTTGGCAGTACTTC.

The chain employs TRBV6-2 or TRBV6-3 and TRBJ1-1, with D unclear. The germline V and J ends were trimmed by 6 bases and 0 bases, with 8 bases remaining between them. The CDR3 has 13 amino acids. Germline-derived CDR1 and CDR2 are MNHEY and SVGEGT. The CDR3 DNA follows: TGTGCCAGCAGCCTCGCAATGAACACTGAAGCTTTCTTT. Amino acids: CASSLAMNTEAFF.

This CDR3 reads CASSFYGGGGETQYF. In nucleotides, the CDR3 is TGTGCCAGCAGCTTCTACGGCGGGGGAGGAGAGACCCAGTACTTC. V and J are TRBV11-2 and TRBJ2-5; 7 nucleotides match TRBD2. In germline, CDR1 is SGHAT, CDR2 FQNNGV. The CDR3 totals 15 residues. Trimming cost V 3 bases and J 4 bases; bases outside gene matches: 8.

The chain uses TRBV9 and TRBJ2-7; D ambiguous. Per the germline V gene, CDR1 is SGDLS and CDR2 is YYNGEE. This CDR3 region has 14 residues. The germline V and J ends were trimmed by 0 bases and 0 bases, with 7 bases remaining between them. CDR3 amino acids: CASSVDHSSYEQYF. Written as DNA, the CDR3 is TGTGCCAGCAGCGTAGACCACAGCTCCTACGAGCAGTACTTC.

The chain joins TRBV19 to TRBJ1-5; 8 positions match TRBD1. Per germline, CDR1 LNHDA and CDR2 SQIVND (reference sequence). The CDR3 runs 16 residues. Trimming cost V 5 bases and J 1 base; bases outside gene matches: 7. The CDR3 region is CASSDTGGTSNQPQHF. The CDR3, as DNA: TGTGCCAGTAGTGACACAGGGGGAACGAGCAATCAGCCCCAGCATTTT.

This chain uses TRBV27 with TRBJ1-5, with TRBD1 matching 7 bases. From germline, CDR1 is MNHEY and CDR2 SMNVEV (reference sequence). This CDR3 spans 18 amino acids. After removal of 6 bases from V and 9 bases from J, the junction contained 23 bases not matched to a gene. The CDR3 loop reads CASSRQPFGTDSGRPQHF. The CDR3 nucleotides are TGTGCCAGCAGCCGACAACCCTTCGGGACAGACTCAGGGCGGCCCCAGCATTTT.

The chain recombines TRBV7-9 with TRBJ2-1; possibly TRBD2 for D (5 bases). The length of the CDR3 is 14 residues. The germline CDR1 and CDR2 sequences are SEHNR and FQNEAQ (reference sequence). Trimming took off 8 bases at V and 8 bases at J, with 19 bases between the two ends. CDR3 sequence reads: CASLRGSLWDEQFF. The CDR3 DNA sequence: TGTGCCAGCCTACGGGGTAGCCTTTGGGATGAGCAGTTCTTC. Complete variable domain (other parts from reference TRBV7-9 and TRBJ2-1): DTGVSQNPRHKITKRGQNVTFRCDPISEHNRLYWYRQTLGQGPEFLTYFQNEAQLEKSRLLSDRFSAERPKGSFSTLEIQRTEQGDSAMYLCASLRGSLWDEQFFGPGTRLTVL.

This chain links TRBV7-9 with TRBJ2-7, with D hard to call. V lost 4 bases to trimming and J lost 3 bases, with 10 bases between them. Germline V gene data show CDR1 as SEHNR and CDR2 as FQNEAQ (reference sequence). The CDR3 runs to 13 residues. The CDR3 here is CASSSEKIYEQYF. The CDR3 coding sequence is TGTGCCAGCAGCTCGGAAAAGATCTACGAGCAGTACTTC.

The chain couples TRBV7-2 to TRBJ1-1, with TRBD1 identical over 8 bases. CDR1 and CDR2 (germline): SGHTA, FQGNSA. This CDR3 is built from 14 residues. Germline trimming cut 3 bases from V and 3 bases from J; bases unmatched to any gene: 3. CDR3 residues: CASSLRTGYTEAFF. Written as DNA, the CDR3 is TGTGCCAGCAGCTTGAGGACAGGGTACACTGAAGCTTTCTTT.

V is TRBV19 and J is TRBJ2-6, with D tentatively TRBD1 (6 bases). This CDR3 contains 15 residues. Per the germline V gene, CDR1 is LNHDA and CDR2 is SQIVND (reference sequence). V shed 9 bases and J shed 0 bases, with 12 bases lying between them. CDR3 nucleotides: TGTGCCAGCCGAACAGGGAGCTCTGGGGCCAACGTCCTGACTTTC. Encoded protein: CASRTGSSGANVLTF.

The rearrangement joins TRBV12-3 or TRBV12-4 to TRBJ1-2; D gene unclear. The CDR3 has 12 amino acids. V shed 2 bases and J shed 6 bases, with 7 bases lying between them. The CDR3: CASSLYPDGYTF. Written as DNA, the CDR3 is TGTGCCAGCAGTTTATACCCGGATGGCTACACCTTC.

This clone has just a few counts. The V and J genes are TRBV6-4 and TRBJ1-6; possibly TRBD1 for D (5 bases). V was shortened by 6 bases and J by 11 bases, with 23 bases between the two germline ends. The CDR3 consists of 16 residues. CDR1 is MRHNA and CDR2 is SNTAGT in the germline V gene. The CDR3 DNA reads as TGTGCCAGCAGCCTAACCCCGGGGCAGGGTGGGCCACCCCTCCACTTT. Its translation is CASSLTPGQGGPPLHF.

V gene TRBV14 combines with J gene TRBJ2-7, with no clear D. CDR3 length equals 11 residues. V lost 1 base, J lost 10 bases, and 8 bases lay in between. Germline V CDR1 and CDR2: SGHDN, FVKESK. The CDR3 protein is CASSQAGVQYF. The CDR3 region has the DNA TGTGCCAGCAGCCAAGCTGGCGTACAGTACTTC. Variable domain in full (rest from reference TRBV14 and TRBJ2-7): EAGVTQFPSHSVIEKGQTVTLRCDPISGHDNLYWYRRVMGKEIKFLLHFVKESKQDESGMPNNRFLAERTGGTYSTLKVQPAELEDSGVYFCASSQAGVQYFGPGTRLTVT.

The gene calls are TRBV27 and TRBJ2-7; D might be TRBD1 (6 bases). V gave up 5 bases and J gave up 2 bases, with 13 bases separating them. The CDR3 consists of 14 residues. Germline V gene data show CDR1 as MNHEY and CDR2 as SMNVEV (reference sequence). This CDR3 is CASSPQGSAYEQYF. In DNA form, the CDR3 reads TGTGCCAGCAGTCCCCAGGGGTCCGCCTACGAGCAGTACTTC.

The chain joins TRBV28 to TRBJ2-1; unclear D gene. The V gene lost 6 bases and the J gene lost 4 bases, with 10 bases spanning the gap. Germline V gene lookup returns CDR1 MDHEN and CDR2 SYDVKM. The CDR3 contains 13 residues. CDR3 nucleotides: TGTGCCAGCAGCTGGTCAGCGTACAATGAGCAGTTCTTC. Protein sequence: CASSWSAYNEQFF.

This clone was counted only a few times. J is TRBJ2-5 and V is TRBV10-3; 9 bases align to TRBD1. There are 17 residues in the CDR3. V dropped 5 bases and J dropped 5; count of bases not matched to a gene: 15. Germline lookup yields CDR1 ENHRY and CDR2 SYGVKD. CDR3 in DNA: TGTGCCATCAGTCCGGGACAGGGCTTAGGAGGCGTTGAGACCCAGTACTTC. Translated: CAISPGQGLGGVETQYF.

A single count supports this clone. This chain uses TRBV2 with TRBJ2-7, with TRBD2 identical over 8 bases. The CDR3 consists of 15 residues. With 5 bases clipped from V and 4 bases from J, the junction kept 10 bases outside the gene matches. Germline V gene sequence: CDR1 SNHLY, CDR2 FYNNEI. The CDR3, as DNA: TGTGCCAGCAGTCTCGGGAGGGGAGGACCATACGAGCAGTACTTC. This gives the protein CASSLGRGGPYEQYF. Full variable domain (remainder filled in from reference TRBV2 and TRBJ2-7): EPEVTQTPSHQVTQMGQEVILRCVPISNHLYFYWYRQILGQKVEFLVSFYNNEISEKSEIFDDQFSVERPDGSNFTLKIRSTKLEDSAMYFCASSLGRGGPYEQYFGPGTRLTVT.

This clone appeared once. The rearrangement joins TRBV20-1 to TRBJ2-1; D is unclear. Germline V gene sequence: CDR1 DFQATT, CDR2 SNEGSKA (reference sequence). Trimming cost V 2 bases and J 6 bases, with 2 bases left between them. CDR3 size: 10 residues. CDR3 nucleotide sequence: TGCAGTGCTAGACTCAATGAGCAGTTCTTC. Protein sequence: CSARLNEQFF.

V gene TRBV10-2 combines with J gene TRBJ1-4; TRBD1 might be the D (5 bases). This CDR3 comprises 16 residues. Germline CDR1 WSHSY, CDR2 SAAADI. V lost 3 bases and J 3 bases, leaving 14 bases between the germline ends. CDR3 nucleotide sequence: TGCGCCAGCAGTGATGGGGCCACACCATCTAATGAAAAACTGTTTTTT. Encoded protein: CASSDGATPSNEKLFF.

This clone was detected only a few times. V and J are TRBV6-5 and TRBJ2-1; either TRBD1 or TRBD2 may fit D (5 bases each). Trimming took 11 bases from V and 4 from J, leaving 18 bases between them. The CDR3 is made up of 14 amino acids. Germline V gives CDR1 MNHEY, CDR2 SVGAGI. The CDR3 region has the DNA TGTGCCTTGACGGTTCGTGGGGGTTACAATGAGCAGTTCTTC. It codes for CALTVRGGYNEQFF.

This chain joins TRBV7-2 and TRBJ2-5, with D possibly being TRBD1 or TRBD2 (6 bases each). Germline V CDR1 and CDR2: SGHTA, FQGNSA. The CDR3 is 14 amino acids. V lost 4 bases and J lost 3, with 12 bases in between. This CDR3 is CASSSTGAKETQYF. In DNA form, the CDR3 reads TGTGCCAGCAGCTCCACGGGGGCCAAAGAGACCCAGTACTTC.

This clone occurred a few times. The V call is TRBV4-2, the J call TRBJ1-2; TRBD1 matches 7 bases. With V trimmed by 0 bases and J by 2 bases, 6 bases remained unmatched. CDR3 length: 16 residues. Germline CDR1 and CDR2: LGHNA and YNFKEQ. CDR3 amino acids: CASSQDGGGANYGYTF. In DNA form, the CDR3 reads TGTGCCAGCAGCCAAGATGGAGGGGGCGCGAACTATGGCTACACCTTC.

The V and J genes are TRBV2 and TRBJ2-7; D unclear. CDR1 SNHLY and CDR2 FYNNEI come from the germline V gene. V dropped 4 bases and J dropped 1 base, with 5 bases sitting between them. The CDR3 runs to 12 residues. As DNA, the CDR3 is TGTGCCAGCAGTGCACTTTCCTACGAGCAGTACTTC. This encodes CASSALSYEQYF. Looking up the rest from reference TRBV2 and TRBJ2-7 gives the full variable domain: EPEVTQTPSHQVTQMGQEVILRCVPISNHLYFYWYRQILGQKVEFLVSFYNNEISEKSEIFDDQFSVERPDGSNFTLKIRSTKLEDSAMYFCASSALSYEQYFGPGTRLTVT.

This clone occurred once. This rearrangement joins TRBV2 to TRBJ1-5; D gene ambiguous. V lost 0 bases, J lost 5 bases, and 11 bases lay in between. The CDR3 is made up of 15 amino acids. Germline assignment: CDR1 SNHLY and CDR2 FYNNEI. The CDR3 DNA reads as TGTGCCAGCAGTGAAGCGCCCCCGTTGGATCAGCCCCAGCATTTT. Its translation is CASSEAPPLDQPQHF.